This T cell receptor beta chain came from a study of blood T cells in healthy people across ages. Looking at the study overall: Capture by template switching was about one barcoded beta molecule per two T cells. Points from the study as a whole: A roughly linear fall in TCR beta diversity per million T cells was seen with increasing age. Higher diversity and more naive CD4+ cells were features of long-lived donors, compared to aged donors.

This CDR3 comprises 13 residues. Trimming removed 5 bases at V and 2 bases at J, with 12 bases between. Germline CDR1 is DFQATT and CDR2 is SNEGSKA (reference sequence). A second 7 to 11 cycle PCR used barcoded and J-beta primers. TCRdb ran MiXCR on the 5' RACE reads and lists one entry per CDR3 protein. The sample has hundreds of thousands of distinct CDR3 sequences, roughly 32% seen once. Regarding this clonotype: Its antigen remains unknown.

Samples each yielded at least 5 micrograms of total RNA. The chain is built from TRBV20-1 and TRBJ1-2, with D tentatively TRBD1 (5 bases). Sequenced input: blood. The receptor was isolated from a woman aged 80 or over in good health. CDR3: CSAETGENYGYTF. The CDR3, as DNA: TGCAGTGCTGAGACGGGGGAGAACTATGGCTACACCTTC.